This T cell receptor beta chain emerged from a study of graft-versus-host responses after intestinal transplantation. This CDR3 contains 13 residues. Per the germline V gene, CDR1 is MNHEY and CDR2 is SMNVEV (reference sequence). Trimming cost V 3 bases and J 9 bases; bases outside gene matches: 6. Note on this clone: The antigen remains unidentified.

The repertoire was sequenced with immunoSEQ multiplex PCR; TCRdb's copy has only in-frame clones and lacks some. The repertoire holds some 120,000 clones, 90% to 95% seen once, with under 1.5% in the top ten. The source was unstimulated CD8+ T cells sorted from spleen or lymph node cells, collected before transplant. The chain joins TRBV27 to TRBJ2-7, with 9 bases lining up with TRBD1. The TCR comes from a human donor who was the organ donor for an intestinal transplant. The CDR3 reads CASSFGTGFGQYF. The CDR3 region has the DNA TGTGCCAGCAGTTTCGGGACAGGGTTTGGGCAGTACTTC.